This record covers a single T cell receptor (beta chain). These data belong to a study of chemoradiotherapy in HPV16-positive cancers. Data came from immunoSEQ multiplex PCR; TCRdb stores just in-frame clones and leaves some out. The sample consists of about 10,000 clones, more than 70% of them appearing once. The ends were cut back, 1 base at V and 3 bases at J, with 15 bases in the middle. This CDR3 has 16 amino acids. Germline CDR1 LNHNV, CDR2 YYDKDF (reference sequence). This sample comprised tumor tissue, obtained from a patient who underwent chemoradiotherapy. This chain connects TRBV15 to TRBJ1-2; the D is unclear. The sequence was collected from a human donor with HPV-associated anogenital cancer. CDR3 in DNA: TGTGCCACCAGCAGAGGTCGCACCACAGTTCACTATGGCTACACCTTC. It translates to CATSRGRTTVHYGYTF.